This T cell receptor beta chain stems from a study of beta chain features in type 1 diabetes. What was sequenced were expressed TCRB transcripts, since all of the isolated RNA had been reverse transcribed. Repertoires were generated with immunoSEQ multiplex PCR, while TCRdb's copy carries only in-frame clones and drops some. Of 550,000 to 850,000 clones listed, over 10% were seen once; the top ten hold less than 0.025%. Findings and caveats of the study: At VDJ recombination sites, type 1 diabetes patients had fewer insertions and more deleted nucleotides. The naive, central memory and Treg TCRB repertoires showed an apparent similarity that was greater among patients than among healthy donors. Significant though moderate, a shortening of TCRB CDR3s appeared in all four CD4+ subsets of Type 1 diabetes patients.

The authors sorted CD4+ naive, central memory, regulatory and stem cell-like memory cells via CD45RO/CCR7/CD25/CD127/CD95/CD27. The sample holds a few counts of this clone. Its antigen is still unknown. Germline V gene data show CDR1 as SGHTA and CDR2 as FQGTGA. CDR3 length equals 14 residues. Between the trimmed V and J ends, which lost 5 bases and 3 bases, there was a span of 13 bases. The sequence was collected from a man between 18 and 35 years old with type 1 diabetes. Sample: naive CD4+ T cells from blood. The chain has TRBV7-3 and TRBJ1-1, with D hard to call. CDR3 nucleotide sequence: TGTGCCAGCAGCCCGGTTGCTGGGGACACTGAAGCTTTCTTT. This encodes CASSPVAGDTEAFF.